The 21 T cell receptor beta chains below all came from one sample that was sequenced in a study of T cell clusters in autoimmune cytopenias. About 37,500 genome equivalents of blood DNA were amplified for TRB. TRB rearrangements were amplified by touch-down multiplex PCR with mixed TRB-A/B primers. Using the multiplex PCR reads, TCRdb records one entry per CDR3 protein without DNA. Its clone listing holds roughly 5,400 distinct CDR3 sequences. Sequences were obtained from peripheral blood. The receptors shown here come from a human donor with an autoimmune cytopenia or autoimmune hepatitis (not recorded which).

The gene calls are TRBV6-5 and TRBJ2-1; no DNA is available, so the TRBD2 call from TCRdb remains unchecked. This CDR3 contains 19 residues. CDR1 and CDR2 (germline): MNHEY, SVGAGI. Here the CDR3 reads CASSLSGLAGARSYNEQFF.

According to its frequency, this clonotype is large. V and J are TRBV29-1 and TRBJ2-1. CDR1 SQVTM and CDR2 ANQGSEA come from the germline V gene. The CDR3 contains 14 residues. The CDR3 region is CSVDRASSYNEQFF.

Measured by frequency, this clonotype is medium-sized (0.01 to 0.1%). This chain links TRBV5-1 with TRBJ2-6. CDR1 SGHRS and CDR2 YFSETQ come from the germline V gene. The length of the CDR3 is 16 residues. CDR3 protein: CASSPDRRSGANVLTF.

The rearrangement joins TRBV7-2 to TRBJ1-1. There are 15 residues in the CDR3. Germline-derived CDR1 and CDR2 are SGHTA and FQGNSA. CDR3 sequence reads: CASSFQSSMNTEAFF.

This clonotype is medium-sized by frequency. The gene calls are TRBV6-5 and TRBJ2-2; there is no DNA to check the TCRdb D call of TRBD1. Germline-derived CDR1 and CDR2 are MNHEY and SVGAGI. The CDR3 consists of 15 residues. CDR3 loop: CASSRGPNRGGELFF.

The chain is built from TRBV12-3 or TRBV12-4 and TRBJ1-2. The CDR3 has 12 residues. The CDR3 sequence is CASSPRGYGYTF.

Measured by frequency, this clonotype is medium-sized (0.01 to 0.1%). This CDR3 is CASSFGTGSTEAFF. The V gene is TRBV19, the J gene TRBJ1-1; TCRdb gives TRBD1 as the D gene, but with no DNA this cannot be confirmed. Germline V lookup: CDR1 LNHDA, CDR2 SQIVND (reference sequence). The CDR3 has 14 amino acids. The full variable domain, its missing parts supplied by reference TRBV19 and TRBJ1-1, is DGGITQSPKYLFRKEGQNVTLSCEQNLNHDAMYWYRQDPGQGLRLIYYSQIVNDFQKGDIAEGYSVSREKKESFPLTVTSAQKNPTAFYLCASSFGTGSTEAFFGQGTRLTVV.

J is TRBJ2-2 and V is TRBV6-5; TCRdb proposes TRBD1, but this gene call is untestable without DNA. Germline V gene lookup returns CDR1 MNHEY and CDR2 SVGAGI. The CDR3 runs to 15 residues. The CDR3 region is CASSYWGGTPAELFF.

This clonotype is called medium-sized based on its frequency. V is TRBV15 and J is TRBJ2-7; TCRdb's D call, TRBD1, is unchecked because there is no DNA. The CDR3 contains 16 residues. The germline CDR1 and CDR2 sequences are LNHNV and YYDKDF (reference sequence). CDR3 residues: CATSRKGGRGGYEQYF.

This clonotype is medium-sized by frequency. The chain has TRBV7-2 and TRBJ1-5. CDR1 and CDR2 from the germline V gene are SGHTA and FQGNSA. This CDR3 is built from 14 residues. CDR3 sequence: CASSLYGSNQPQHF.

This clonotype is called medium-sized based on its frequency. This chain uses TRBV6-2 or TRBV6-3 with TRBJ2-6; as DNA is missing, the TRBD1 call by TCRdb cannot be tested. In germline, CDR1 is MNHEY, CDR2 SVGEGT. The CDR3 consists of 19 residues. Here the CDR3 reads CASSYSLTMGAGGANVLTF.

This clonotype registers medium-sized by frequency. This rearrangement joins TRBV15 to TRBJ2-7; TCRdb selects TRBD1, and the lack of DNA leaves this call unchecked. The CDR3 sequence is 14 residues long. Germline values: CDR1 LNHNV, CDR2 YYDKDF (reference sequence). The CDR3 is CATSTDRGSYEQYF.

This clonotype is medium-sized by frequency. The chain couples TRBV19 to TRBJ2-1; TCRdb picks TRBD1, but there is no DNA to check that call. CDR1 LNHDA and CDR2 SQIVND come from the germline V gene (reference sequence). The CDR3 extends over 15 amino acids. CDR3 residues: CASSSRERRVDEQFF.

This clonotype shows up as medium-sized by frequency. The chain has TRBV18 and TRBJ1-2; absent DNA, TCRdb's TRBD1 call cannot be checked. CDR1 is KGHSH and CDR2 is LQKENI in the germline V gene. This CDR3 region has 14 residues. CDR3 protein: CASSPRGQGHGYTF.

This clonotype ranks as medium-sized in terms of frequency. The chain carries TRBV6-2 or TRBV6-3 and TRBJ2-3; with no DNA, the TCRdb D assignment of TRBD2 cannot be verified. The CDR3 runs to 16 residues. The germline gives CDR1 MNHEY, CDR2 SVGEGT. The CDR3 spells CASSYRSGGSTDTQYF.

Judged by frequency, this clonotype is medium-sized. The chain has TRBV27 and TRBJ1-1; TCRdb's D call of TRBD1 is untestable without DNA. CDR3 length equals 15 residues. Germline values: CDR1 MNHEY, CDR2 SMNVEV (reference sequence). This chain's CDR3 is CASSTTGQGLFEAFF.

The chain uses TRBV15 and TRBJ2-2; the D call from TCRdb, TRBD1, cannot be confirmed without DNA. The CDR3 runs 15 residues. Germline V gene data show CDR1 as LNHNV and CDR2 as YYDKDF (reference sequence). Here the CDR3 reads CATRPDSSNTGELFF.

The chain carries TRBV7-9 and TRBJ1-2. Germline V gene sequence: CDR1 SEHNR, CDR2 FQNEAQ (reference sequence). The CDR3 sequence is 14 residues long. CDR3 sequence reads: CASSLEAVNYGYTF.

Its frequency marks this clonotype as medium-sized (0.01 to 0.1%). Here the CDR3 reads CASSLSGSLGDTQYF. The chain has TRBV7-9 and TRBJ2-3. The CDR3 consists of 15 residues. Germline-derived CDR1 and CDR2 are SEHNR and FQNEAQ (reference sequence).

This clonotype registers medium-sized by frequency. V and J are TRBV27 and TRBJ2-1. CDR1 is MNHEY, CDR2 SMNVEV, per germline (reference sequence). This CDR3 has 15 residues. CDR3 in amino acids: CASSLAGGSYNEQFF.

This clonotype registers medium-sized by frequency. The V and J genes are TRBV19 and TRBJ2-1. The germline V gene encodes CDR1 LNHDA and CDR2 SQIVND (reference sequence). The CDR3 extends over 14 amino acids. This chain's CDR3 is CASSIQGSYNEQFF.